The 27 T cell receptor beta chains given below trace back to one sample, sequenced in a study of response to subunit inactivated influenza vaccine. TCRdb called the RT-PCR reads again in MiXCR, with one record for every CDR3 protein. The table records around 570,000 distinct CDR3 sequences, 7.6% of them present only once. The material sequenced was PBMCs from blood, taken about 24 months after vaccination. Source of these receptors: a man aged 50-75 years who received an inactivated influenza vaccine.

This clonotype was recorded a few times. The DNA of the CDR3 is TGTGCCAGCACCCCGATGGCGGGGTTGGAGACCCAGTACTTC. Translation: CASTPMAGLETQYF. The V and J genes are TRBV9 and TRBJ2-5, with D possibly being TRBD2 (6 bases). The V end lost 6 bases, the J end lost 5 bases, and 17 bases lay between the germline ends. The CDR3 runs to 14 residues. Germline CDR1 and CDR2: SGDLS and YYNGEE. Combining the CDR3 with reference TRBV9 and TRBJ2-5 gives the whole variable domain DSGVTQTPKHLITATGQRVTLRCSPRSGDLSVYWYQQSLDQGLQFLIQYYNGEERAKGNILERFSAQQFPDLHSELNLSSLELGDSALYFCASTPMAGLETQYFGPGTRLLVL.

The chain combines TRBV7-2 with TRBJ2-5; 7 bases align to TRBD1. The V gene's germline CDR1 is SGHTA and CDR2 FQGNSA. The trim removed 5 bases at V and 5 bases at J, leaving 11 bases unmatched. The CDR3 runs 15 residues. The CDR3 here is CASSLRQGQGETQYF. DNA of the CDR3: TGTGCCAGCAGCCTTAGACAGGGCCAGGGGGAGACCCAGTACTTC.

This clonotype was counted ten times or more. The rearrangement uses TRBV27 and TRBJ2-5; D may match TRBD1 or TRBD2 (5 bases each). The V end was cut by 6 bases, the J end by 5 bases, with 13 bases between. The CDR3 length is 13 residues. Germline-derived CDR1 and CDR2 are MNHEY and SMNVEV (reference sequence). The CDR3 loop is CASSQLWGETQYF. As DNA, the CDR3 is TGTGCCAGCAGCCAGTTATGGGGGGAGACCCAGTACTTC.

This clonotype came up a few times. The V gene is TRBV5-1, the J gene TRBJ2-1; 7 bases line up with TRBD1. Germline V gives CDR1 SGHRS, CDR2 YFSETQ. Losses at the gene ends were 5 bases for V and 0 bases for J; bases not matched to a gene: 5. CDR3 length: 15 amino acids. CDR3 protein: CASRETGISYNEQFF. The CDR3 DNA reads TGCGCCAGCAGAGAGACAGGGATCTCCTACAATGAGCAGTTCTTC.

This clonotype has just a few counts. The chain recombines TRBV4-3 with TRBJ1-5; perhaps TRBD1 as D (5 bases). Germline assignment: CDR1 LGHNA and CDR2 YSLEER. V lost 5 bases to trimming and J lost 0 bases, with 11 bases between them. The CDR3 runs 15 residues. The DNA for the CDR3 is TGCGCCAGCAGCGAGACAGCTTATAGCAATCAGCCCCAGCATTTT. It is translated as CASSETAYSNQPQHF.

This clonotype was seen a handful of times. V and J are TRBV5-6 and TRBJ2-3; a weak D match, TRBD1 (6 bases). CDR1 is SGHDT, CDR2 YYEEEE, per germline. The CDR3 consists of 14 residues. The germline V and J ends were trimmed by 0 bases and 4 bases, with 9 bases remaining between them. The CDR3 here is CASSLGQAPDTQYF. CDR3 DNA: TGTGCCAGCAGCTTGGGACAGGCTCCAGATACGCAGTATTTT.

The CDR3 here is CSLQEGTDTQYF. Written as DNA, the CDR3 is TGCAGCCTACAGGAGGGCACAGATACGCAGTATTTT. The J gene is TRBJ2-3, the V gene TRBV29-1; the D call may be TRBD1 or TRBD2 (5 bases each). Germline V gene data show CDR1 as SQVTM and CDR2 as ANQGSEA. The length of the CDR3 is 12 residues. V lost 8 bases and J 1 base, leaving 10 bases between the germline ends.

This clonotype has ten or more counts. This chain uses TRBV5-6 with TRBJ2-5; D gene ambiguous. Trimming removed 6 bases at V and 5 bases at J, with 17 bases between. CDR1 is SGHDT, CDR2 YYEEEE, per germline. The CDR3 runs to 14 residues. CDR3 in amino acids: CASNPFRKVETQYF. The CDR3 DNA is TGTGCCAGCAACCCCTTCCGGAAGGTGGAGACCCAGTACTTC.

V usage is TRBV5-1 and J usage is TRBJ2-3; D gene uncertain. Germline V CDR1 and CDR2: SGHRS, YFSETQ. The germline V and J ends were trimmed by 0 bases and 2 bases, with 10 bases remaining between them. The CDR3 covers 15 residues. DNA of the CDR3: TGCGCCAGCAGCTTGGAGGGCCCCAACACAGATACGCAGTATTTT. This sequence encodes CASSLEGPNTDTQYF.

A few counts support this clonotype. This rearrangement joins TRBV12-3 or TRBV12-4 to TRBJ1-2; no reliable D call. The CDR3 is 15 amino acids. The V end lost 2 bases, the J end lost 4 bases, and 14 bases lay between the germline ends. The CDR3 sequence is CASSLSEVGSYGYTF. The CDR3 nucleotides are TGTGCCAGCAGTTTATCCGAGGTGGGGTCCTATGGCTACACCTTC.

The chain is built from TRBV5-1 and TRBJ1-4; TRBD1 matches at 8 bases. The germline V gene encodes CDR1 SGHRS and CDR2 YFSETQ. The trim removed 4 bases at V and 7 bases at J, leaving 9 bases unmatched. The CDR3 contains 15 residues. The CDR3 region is CASSGGQGGSEKLFF. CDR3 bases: TGCGCCAGCAGCGGAGGACAGGGAGGAAGTGAAAAACTGTTTTTT. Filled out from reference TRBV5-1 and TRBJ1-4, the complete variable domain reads KAGVTQTPRYLIKTRGQQVTLSCSPISGHRSVSWYQQTPGQGLQFLFEYFSETQRNKGNFPGRFSGRQFSNSRSEMNVSTLELGDSALYLCASSGGQGGSEKLFFGSGTQLSVL.

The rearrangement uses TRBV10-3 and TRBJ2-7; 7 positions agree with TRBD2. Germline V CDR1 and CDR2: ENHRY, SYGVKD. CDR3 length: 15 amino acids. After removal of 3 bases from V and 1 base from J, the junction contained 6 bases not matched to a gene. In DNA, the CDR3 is TGTGCCATCAGTGACTTGGTCGGGGGGTCCTACGAGCAGTACTTC. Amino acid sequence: CAISDLVGGSYEQYF.

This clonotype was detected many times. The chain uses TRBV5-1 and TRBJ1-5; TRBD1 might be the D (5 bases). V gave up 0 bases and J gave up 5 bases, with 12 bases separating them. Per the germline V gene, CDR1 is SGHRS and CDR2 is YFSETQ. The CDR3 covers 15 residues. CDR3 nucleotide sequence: TGCGCCAGCAGCTTGGGAGGGCAGGGTGATCAGCCCCAGCATTTT. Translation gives CASSLGGQGDQPQHF.

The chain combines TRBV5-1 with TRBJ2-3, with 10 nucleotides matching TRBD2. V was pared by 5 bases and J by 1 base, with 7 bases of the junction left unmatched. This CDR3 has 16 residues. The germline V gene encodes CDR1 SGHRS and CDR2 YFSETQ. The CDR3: CASSPLTSGGTDTQYF. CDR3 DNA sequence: TGCGCCAGCAGTCCACTTACTAGCGGGGGCACAGATACGCAGTATTTT.

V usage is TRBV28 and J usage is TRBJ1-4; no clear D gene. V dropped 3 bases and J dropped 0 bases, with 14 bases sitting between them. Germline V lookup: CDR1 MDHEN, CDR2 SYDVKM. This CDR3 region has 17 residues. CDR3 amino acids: CASSFRTYSATNEKLFF. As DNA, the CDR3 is TGTGCCAGCAGTTTTCGGACCTACAGTGCAACTAATGAAAAACTGTTTTTT.

In DNA form, the CDR3 reads TGTGCCAGCAGGCCGCGGAGGGCGATCGAGCAGTACTTC. Translation gives CASRPRRAIEQYF. The rearrangement links TRBV28 to TRBJ2-7; possible D gene TRBD2, 6 bases. V gave up 6 bases and J gave up 6 bases, with 15 bases separating them. CDR1 and CDR2 from the germline V gene are MDHEN and SYDVKM. This CDR3 is 13 amino acids long.

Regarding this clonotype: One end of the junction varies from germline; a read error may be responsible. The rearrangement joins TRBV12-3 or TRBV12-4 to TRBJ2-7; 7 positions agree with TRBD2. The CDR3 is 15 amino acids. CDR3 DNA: TGTGCCAGCCGTTTAGCGGGCGCGGGGCATAACGAGCAGTACTTC. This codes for CASRLAGAGHNEQYF.

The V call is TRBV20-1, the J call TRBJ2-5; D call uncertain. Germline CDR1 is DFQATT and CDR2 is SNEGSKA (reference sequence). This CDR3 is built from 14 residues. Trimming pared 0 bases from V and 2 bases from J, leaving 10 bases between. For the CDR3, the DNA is TGCAGTGCTAGAGATCAGGTGGGACAAGAGACCCAGTACTTC. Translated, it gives CSARDQVGQETQYF.

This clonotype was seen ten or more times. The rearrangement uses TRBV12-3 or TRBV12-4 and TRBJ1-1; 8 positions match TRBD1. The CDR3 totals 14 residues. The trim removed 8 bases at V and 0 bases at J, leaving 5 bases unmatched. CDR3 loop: CASARTGMNTEAFF. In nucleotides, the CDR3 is TGTGCCAGCGCCCGGACAGGGATGAACACTGAAGCTTTCTTT.

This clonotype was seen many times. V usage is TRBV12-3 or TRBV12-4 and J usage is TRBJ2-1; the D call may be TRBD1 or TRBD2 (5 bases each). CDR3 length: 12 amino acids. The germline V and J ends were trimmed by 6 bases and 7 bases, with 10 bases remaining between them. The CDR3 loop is CASRAWGNEQFF. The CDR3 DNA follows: TGTGCCAGCAGAGCATGGGGGAATGAGCAGTTCTTC.

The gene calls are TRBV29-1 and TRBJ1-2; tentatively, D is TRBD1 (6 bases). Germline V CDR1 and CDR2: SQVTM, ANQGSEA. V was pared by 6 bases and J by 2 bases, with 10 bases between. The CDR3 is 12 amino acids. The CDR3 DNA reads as TGCAGCGTGCTACAGGGAAACTATGGCTACACCTTC. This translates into CSVLQGNYGYTF.

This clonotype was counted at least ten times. Written as DNA, the CDR3 is TGCAGTGCTAGGACAGGTTCTATCTACGAGCAGTACTTC. Amino acids: CSARTGSIYEQYF. The chain links TRBV20-1 to TRBJ2-7; tentatively, D is TRBD1 (6 bases). Germline V gene sequence: CDR1 DFQATT, CDR2 SNEGSKA (reference sequence). The CDR3 loop spans 13 amino acids. V lost 3 bases, J lost 3 bases, and 12 bases lay in between.

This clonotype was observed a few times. CDR3 nucleotide sequence: TGTGCCAGCAGCTTGTACAGGGGGCAAGGGGCTTCACCCCTCCACTTT. This sequence encodes CASSLYRGQGASPLHF. The chain carries TRBV5-4 and TRBJ1-6, with 9 bases aligning to TRBD1. From germline, CDR1 is SGHNT and CDR2 YYREEE (reference sequence). This CDR3 spans 16 amino acids. V was clipped by 1 base and J by 9 bases; unmatched bases: 8.

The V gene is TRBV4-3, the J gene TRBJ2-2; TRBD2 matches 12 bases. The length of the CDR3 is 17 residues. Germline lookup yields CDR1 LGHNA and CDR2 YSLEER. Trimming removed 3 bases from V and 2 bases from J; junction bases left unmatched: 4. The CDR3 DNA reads TGCGCCAGCAGCCAGGCACTAGCGGGGGGAAACACCGGGGAGCTGTTTTTT. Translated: CASSQALAGGNTGELFF.

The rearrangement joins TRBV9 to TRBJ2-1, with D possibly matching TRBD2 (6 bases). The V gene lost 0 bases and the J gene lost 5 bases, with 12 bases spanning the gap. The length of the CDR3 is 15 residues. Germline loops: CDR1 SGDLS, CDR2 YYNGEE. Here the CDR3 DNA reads TGTGCCAGCAGCGTAGCTTCGACGGGAGACAATGAGCAGTTCTTC. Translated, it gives CASSVASTGDNEQFF.

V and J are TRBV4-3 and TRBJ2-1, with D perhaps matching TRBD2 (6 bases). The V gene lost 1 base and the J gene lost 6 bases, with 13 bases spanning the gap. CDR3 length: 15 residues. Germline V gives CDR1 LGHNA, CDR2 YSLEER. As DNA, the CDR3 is TGCGCCAGCAGCCAAGTTTCGGCGGGAACCAATGAGCAGTTCTTC. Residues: CASSQVSAGTNEQFF.

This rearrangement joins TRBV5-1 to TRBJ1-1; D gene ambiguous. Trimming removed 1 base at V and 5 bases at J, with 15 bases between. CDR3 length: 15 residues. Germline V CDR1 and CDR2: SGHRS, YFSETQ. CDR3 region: CASSLWLEGRTEAFF. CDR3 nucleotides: TGCGCCAGCAGCTTGTGGCTTGAAGGGAGGACTGAAGCTTTCTTT.